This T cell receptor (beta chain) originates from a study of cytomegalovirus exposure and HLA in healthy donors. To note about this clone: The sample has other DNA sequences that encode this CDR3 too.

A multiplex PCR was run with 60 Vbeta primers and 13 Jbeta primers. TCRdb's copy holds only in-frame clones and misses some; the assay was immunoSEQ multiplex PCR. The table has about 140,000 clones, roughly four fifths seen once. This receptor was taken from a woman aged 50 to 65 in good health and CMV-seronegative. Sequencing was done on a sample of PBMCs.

In nucleotides, the CDR3 is TGTGCCAGCAGTCCTAGCGGGGGGGCCTACAATGAGCAGTTCTTC. This encodes CASSPSGGAYNEQFF. This sequence joins TRBV7-2 and TRBJ2-1; 12 nucleotides align to TRBD2. V trimming: 6 bases; J trimming: 2 bases; junction bases outside the gene matches: 2. Germline assignment: CDR1 SGHTA and CDR2 FQGNSA. This CDR3 region has 15 residues.